These 17 T cell receptor beta chains were all obtained from the same sample, sequenced in a study of OX40 agonist ivuxolimab in advanced cancers. Here immunoSEQ multiplex PCR was the method, and the copy in TCRdb shows in-frame clones only, minus some. The repertoire holds more than 40,000 clones, with about four fifths as singletons. The sequences come from CD4+ or CD8+ T cells sorted from blood, collected in a trial of the OX40 agonist ivuxolimab. These receptors were collected from an adult with an advanced solid tumor such as melanoma, head and neck, liver or kidney cancer.

The chain uses TRBV7-8 and TRBJ2-1; 10 bases are shared with TRBD2. The ends lost 5 bases at V and 1 base at J; junction bases unmatched: 5. The CDR3 is 16 residues long. Germline lookup yields CDR1 SGHVS and CDR2 FQNEAQ. CDR3 DNA: TGTGCCAGCAGCCCACTAGCGGGGCTTTCCTACAATGAGCAGTTCTTC. Translated, it gives CASSPLAGLSYNEQFF.

CDR3 nucleotides: TGTGCCAGCAGCTACGACAGGGGTTCGTTGGATGGCTACACCTTC. Translated, it gives CASSYDRGSLDGYTF. The chain links TRBV7-2 to TRBJ1-2; the match to TRBD1 covers 8 bases. The germline V gene has CDR1 SGHTA and CDR2 FQGNSA. V lost 4 bases and J lost 6; bases outside the gene matches: 10. CDR3 length equals 15 residues.

The genes are TRBV4-3 and TRBJ1-3; TRBD1 matches 9 bases. Losses at the gene ends were 0 bases for V and 1 base for J; bases not matched to a gene: 10. There are 19 residues in the CDR3. Germline CDR1 LGHNA, CDR2 YSLEER. CDR3 protein: CASSQDRGQGPGSGNTIYF. CDR3 bases: TGCGCCAGCAGCCAAGATAGGGGACAGGGCCCAGGATCTGGAAACACCATATATTTT.

The chain joins TRBV11-2 to TRBJ2-5, with D tentatively TRBD1 (5 bases). The CDR3 spans 13 residues. CDR1 is SGHAT and CDR2 is FQNNGV in the germline V gene. V was trimmed by 7 bases and J by 5 bases, leaving 14 bases between them. CDR3 loop: CASTSSSGETQYF. The CDR3 DNA sequence: TGTGCCAGCACCTCCAGTTCAGGGGAGACCCAGTACTTC.

The table lists this clone with a few counts. The V call is TRBV7-9, the J call TRBJ1-1; tentative D call: TRBD1 (6 bases). V lost 0 bases to trimming and J lost 3 bases, with 17 bases between them. From germline, CDR1 is SEHNR and CDR2 FQNEAQ (reference sequence). The CDR3 spans 17 residues. CDR3 sequence reads: CASSLAKAGVEDTEAFF. The CDR3 coding sequence is TGTGCCAGCAGCTTAGCGAAGGCAGGGGTGGAGGACACTGAAGCTTTCTTT. Combining the CDR3 with reference TRBV7-9 and TRBJ1-1 gives the whole variable domain DTGVSQNPRHKITKRGQNVTFRCDPISEHNRLYWYRQTLGQGPEFLTYFQNEAQLEKSRLLSDRFSAERPKGSFSTLEIQRTEQGDSAMYLCASSLAKAGVEDTEAFFGQGTRLTVV.

The genes are TRBV2 and TRBJ1-4; D is unclear. The CDR3 is 12 amino acids. Germline values: CDR1 SNHLY, CDR2 FYNNEI. Trimming took 5 bases from V and 8 from J, leaving 9 bases between them. The CDR3 DNA sequence: TGTGCCAGCAGTCCAGGTGGGGAAAAACTGTTTTTT. This translates into CASSPGGEKLFF.

This clone was picked up one time. The chain couples TRBV4-1 to TRBJ1-4; D gene uncertain. Trimming took 0 bases from V and 0 from J, leaving 11 bases between them. The CDR3 loop spans 17 amino acids. Looked up from germline, CDR1 is MGHRA and CDR2 is YSYEKL. CDR3 coding DNA: TGCGCCAGCAGCCAAGATTTAATCAGAACAACTAATGAAAAACTGTTTTTT. This sequence encodes CASSQDLIRTTNEKLFF.

In this sample, this clone turned up a few times. The chain is built from TRBV4-2 and TRBJ1-3, with 11 nucleotides matching TRBD1. CDR1 and CDR2 (germline): LGHNA, YNFKEQ. V lost 0 bases and J lost 0; bases outside the gene matches: 13. The length of the CDR3 is 21 residues. In DNA, the CDR3 is TGTGCCAGCAGCCAAGAAGTGGCGGACAGGGGGCGAATCAGCTCTGGAAACACCATATATTTT. It yields the protein CASSQEVADRGRISSGNTIYF.

The J gene is TRBJ1-1, the V gene TRBV19; D possibly corresponds to TRBD1 (6 bases). The CDR3 spans 16 residues. V lost 7 bases to trimming and J lost 1 base, with 19 bases between them. CDR1 is LNHDA, CDR2 SQIVND, per germline (reference sequence). CDR3 sequence: CASMNLGGLKNTEAFF. For the CDR3, the DNA is TGTGCCAGTATGAACCTTGGGGGGCTCAAGAACACTGAAGCTTTCTTT.

This sequence joins TRBV5-1 and TRBJ2-3; the match to TRBD2 covers 11 bases. The CDR3 runs 17 residues. The germline gives CDR1 SGHRS, CDR2 YFSETQ. Germline trimming cut 0 bases from V and 3 bases from J; bases unmatched to any gene: 6. CDR3 DNA sequence: TGCGCCAGCAGCTTGGCGGCTAGCGGGGGGCGTACAGATACGCAGTATTTT. Its translation is CASSLAASGGRTDTQYF.

The rearrangement links TRBV7-2 to TRBJ1-2; D perhaps matches TRBD1 (5 bases). Per germline, CDR1 SGHTA and CDR2 FQGNSA. The CDR3 extends over 15 amino acids. Trimming stripped 3 bases from V and 6 bases from J, with 17 bases between. CDR3 in DNA: TGTGCCAGCAGCTTCTTTTCGGCCAGCAGGGATGGCTACACCTTC. It translates to CASSFFSASRDGYTF.

The chain employs TRBV2 and TRBJ1-6; 9 positions match TRBD1. This CDR3 contains 13 residues. Germline loops: CDR1 SNHLY, CDR2 FYNNEI. Germline trimming cut 6 bases from V and 14 bases from J; bases unmatched to any gene: 8. CDR3 nucleotide sequence: TGTGCCAGCAGAACAGGGGGCGCAGGGTCCCTCCACTTT. Its translation is CASRTGGAGSLHF. Based on the CDR3 plus reference TRBV2 and TRBJ1-6, the full variable domain is EPEVTQTPSHQVTQMGQEVILRCVPISNHLYFYWYRQILGQKVEFLVSFYNNEISEKSEIFDDQFSVERPDGSNFTLKIRSTKLEDSAMYFCASRTGGAGSLHFGNGTRLTVT.

The chain has TRBV6-1 and TRBJ1-6, with D unresolved. Germline-derived CDR1 and CDR2 are MNHNS and SASEGT. V shed 1 base and J shed 10 bases, with 8 bases lying between them. This CDR3 has 13 residues. CDR3 amino acids: CASSEGRRSPLHF. The CDR3, as DNA: TGTGCCAGCAGTGAAGGACGGCGGTCACCCCTCCACTTT.

This rearrangement joins TRBV10-3 to TRBJ1-2; D remains ambiguous. Trimming pared 0 bases from V and 0 bases from J, leaving 11 bases between. CDR3 length equals 16 residues. In germline, CDR1 is ENHRY, CDR2 SYGVKD. The DNA for the CDR3 is TGTGCCATCAGTGAGTCCCTACAAAGGACTAACTATGGCTACACCTTC. Its protein product is CAISESLQRTNYGYTF.

The genes are TRBV7-3 and TRBJ2-1, with 7 bases fitting TRBD2. V trimming: 5 bases; J trimming: 7 bases; junction bases outside the gene matches: 5. Germline V gene lookup returns CDR1 SGHTA and CDR2 FQGTGA. This CDR3 region has 13 residues. CDR3 sequence (DNA): TGTGCCAGCAGCCGGGAGGCCGGTAATGAGCAGTTCTTC. Its protein product is CASSREAGNEQFF.

V usage is TRBV6-1 and J usage is TRBJ1-2; TRBD1 matches at 7 bases. The V and J ends lost 7 bases and 7 bases, in that order; junction bases with no gene match: 9. Germline values: CDR1 MNHNS, CDR2 SASEGT. The CDR3 is made up of 13 amino acids. CDR3 region: CASTPGGVSGYTF. DNA of the CDR3: TGTGCCAGCACTCCAGGGGGAGTAAGTGGCTACACCTTC.

V usage is TRBV25-1 and J usage is TRBJ1-2; no clear D. Germline assignment: CDR1 MGHDK and CDR2 SYGVNS. V shed 2 bases and J shed 2 bases, with 9 bases lying between them. The CDR3 runs to 14 residues. CDR3 loop: CASSERASNYGYTF. The CDR3 bases are TGTGCCAGCAGTGAACGCGCCTCGAACTATGGCTACACCTTC.